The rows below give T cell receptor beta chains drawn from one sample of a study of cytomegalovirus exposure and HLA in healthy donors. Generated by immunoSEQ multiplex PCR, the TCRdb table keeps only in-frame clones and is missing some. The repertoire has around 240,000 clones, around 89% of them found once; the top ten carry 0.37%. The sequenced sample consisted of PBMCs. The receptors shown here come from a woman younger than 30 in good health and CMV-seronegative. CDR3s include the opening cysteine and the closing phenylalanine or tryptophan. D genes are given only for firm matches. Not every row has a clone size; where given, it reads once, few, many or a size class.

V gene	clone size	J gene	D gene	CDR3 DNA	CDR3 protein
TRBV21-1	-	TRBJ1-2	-	TGTGCCAGCAGCCTATGGGACAGGGGCCATAATGGCTACACCTTC	CASSLWDRGHNGYTF
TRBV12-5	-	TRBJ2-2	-	TGTGCTAGTGGTTTGGAGCCGGGACACTCCGGGGAGCTGTTTTTT	CASGLEPGHSGELFF
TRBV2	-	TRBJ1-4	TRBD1	TGTGCCAGCAGTGACACGGGACAGGGAAGAGACCCAGGCTTTTTT	CASSDTGQGRDPGFF
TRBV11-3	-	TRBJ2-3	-	TGTGCCAGCAGCTTAACAACAGATACGCAGTATTTT	CASSLTTDTQYF
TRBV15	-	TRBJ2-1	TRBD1	TGTGCCACCAGCGGTCTTGAGGGACAGGGGGCAAATGAGCAGTTCTTC	CATSGLEGQGANEQFF
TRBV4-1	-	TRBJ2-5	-	TGCGCCAGCAGCCAAGGTCATTCGGGGCAAGAGACCCAGTACTTC	CASSQGHSGQETQYF
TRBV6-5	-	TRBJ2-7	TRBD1	TGTGCCAGCATCAATGCCGGGGACAGAGCCTACGAGCAGTACTTC	CASINAGDRAYEQYF
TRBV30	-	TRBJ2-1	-	TGTGCATTGATAGGGGGAAGCTCCTACAATGAGCAGTTCTTC	CALIGGSSYNEQFF
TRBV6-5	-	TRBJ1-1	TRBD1	TGTGCCAGCAGCTACAGGGGGCCCACTGAAGCTTTCTTT	CASSYRGPTEAFF
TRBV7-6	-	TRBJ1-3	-	TGTGCCAGCAGGGATTGGAGGGGGGGTGGAAACACCATATATTTT	CASRDWRGGGNTIYF
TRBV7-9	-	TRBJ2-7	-	TGTGCCAGCAGCTTACATACGAGCTACGAGCAGTACTTC	CASSLHTSYEQYF
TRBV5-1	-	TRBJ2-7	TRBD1	TGCGCCAGCAGCCCGGGACAGGGAAGAACCTACGAGCAGTACTTC	CASSPGQGRTYEQYF
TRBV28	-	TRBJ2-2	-	TGTGCCAGCAGTTTATACCCAGGGGCAGGCGGGGAGCTGTTTTTT	CASSLYPGAGGELFF
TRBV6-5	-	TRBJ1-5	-	TGTGCCAGCAGTCGACAGGTACACAATCAGCCCCAGCATTTT	CASSRQVHNQPQHF
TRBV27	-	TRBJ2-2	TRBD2	TGTGCCAGCAGTTTATGGGAGGGCGTCACCGGGGAGCTGTTTTTT	CASSLWEGVTGELFF
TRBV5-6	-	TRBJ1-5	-	TGTGCCAGCAGTCATAGTAGCGGCGGCAATCAGCCCCAGCATTTT	CASSHSSGGNQPQHF
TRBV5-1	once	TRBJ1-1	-	TGCGCCAGCAGCTTAGAACACAGGGCCCCTGAAGCTTTCTTT	CASSLEHRAPEAFF
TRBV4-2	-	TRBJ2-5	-	TGTGCCAGCAGCCAAGTGGCGGGCCAAGAGACCCAGTACTTC	CASSQVAGQETQYF
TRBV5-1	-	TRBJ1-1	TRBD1	TGCGCCAGCAGCTTCGGCGAGGGACAGGGAAACACTGAAGCTTTCTTT	CASSFGEGQGNTEAFF
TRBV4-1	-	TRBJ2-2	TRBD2	TGCGCCAGCAGCCAAGGTTCGGGGGGGCACACCGGGGAGCTGTTTTTT	CASSQGSGGHTGELFF
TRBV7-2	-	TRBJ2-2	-	TGTGCCAGCAGCCTCGGGGGGCAGGCGAACACCGGGGAGCTGTTTTTT	CASSLGGQANTGELFF
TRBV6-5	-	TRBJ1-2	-	TGTGCCAGCACTCTCGGACAGAGCTATGGCTACACCTTC	CASTLGQSYGYTF
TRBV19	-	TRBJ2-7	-	TGTGCCAGTAGCCCAACAGGGCCCTACGAGCAGTACTTC	CASSPTGPYEQYF
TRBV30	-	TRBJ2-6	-	TGTGCCTGGAGTCCGTACTCTGGGGCCAACGTCCTGACTTTC	CAWSPYSGANVLTF
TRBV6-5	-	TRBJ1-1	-	TGTGCCAGCAGTCCGCGTCACAGGGTAAACACTGAAGCTTTCTTT	CASSPRHRVNTEAFF
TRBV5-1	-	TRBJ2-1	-	TGCGCCAGCACAGCGGAAAGTAAGCAGTTCTTC	CASTAESKQFF
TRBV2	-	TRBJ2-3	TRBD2	TGTGCCAGCACGGATTCTAGCGGGGGGGCTTTCTTCACAGATACGCAGTATTTT	CASTDSSGGAFFTDTQYF
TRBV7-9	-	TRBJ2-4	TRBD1	TGTGCCAGCAGCTCGCAGGGGGACAAAAACATTCAGTACTTC	CASSSQGDKNIQYF
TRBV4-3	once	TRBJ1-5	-	TGCGCCAGCAGCCAAAACCCCCCCTGGAATGGAGAGACTCAGCCCCAGCATTTT	CASSQNPPWNGETQPQHF